These T cell receptor beta chains were read from a single sample in a study of cytomegalovirus exposure and HLA in healthy donors. The method was immunoSEQ multiplex PCR; TCRdb's version includes in-frame clones alone and lacks a portion of them. The repertoire holds more than 140,000 clones, with roughly 79% as singletons. Specimen: PBMCs. These receptor sequences come from a male donor in good health and CMV-seronegative. CDR3s include the opening cysteine and the closing phenylalanine or tryptophan. Fields, in order: clone size, V gene, CDR3 protein. The size of a clone is reported for some rows only, either as once, few or many, or as a class for expanded clones.

size: few
V: TRBV19
CDR3: CASRSLAGETDTQYF

size: NA
V: TRBV30
CDR3: CAGRLTGGEQYF

size: NA
V: TRBV12-5
CDR3: CASGLSGTAYEQYF

size: NA
V: TRBV9
CDR3: CASSGTGTGGQTGFVEQYF

size: NA
V: TRBV9
CDR3: CASSVGPGVATRSYEQYF

size: once
V: TRBV5-1
CDR3: CASSSGQGYSEQYF

size: NA
V: TRBV11-2
CDR3: CASSLLYEQYF

size: NA
V: TRBV25-1
CDR3: CASTPGGASYEQYF

size: NA
V: TRBV7-6
CDR3: CASSSLEAASSYNSPLHF

size: NA
V: TRBV4-2
CDR3: CASSQDGSYGLQSYNEQFF

size: once
V: TRBV30
CDR3: CAWSVGVASTDTQYF

size: NA
V: TRBV25-1
CDR3: CASSEPGRDWNTEAFF

size: NA
V: TRBV2
CDR3: CASSDGRGPYEQYF

size: few
V: TRBV30
CDR3: CAWSYNLRATEAFF

size: once
V: TRBV11-3
CDR3: CASSLMSGGSADTQYF

size: NA
V: TRBV6-4
CDR3: CASSDSAGGSTDTQYF

size: NA
V: TRBV5-4
CDR3: CASSLGGEGIQYF

size: NA
V: TRBV30
CDR3: CAWSGVYTEAFF

size: few
V: TRBV7-9
CDR3: CSSSSPTGQGIYGYTF

size: NA
V: TRBV4-1
CDR3: CASSQVLGQGSSGANVLTF

size: few
V: TRBV11-2
CDR3: CASSPSHQNTEAFF

size: NA
V: TRBV7-2
CDR3: CASSLWEAGELFF

size: NA
V: TRBV11-3
CDR3: CASSQGTSGSSTDTQYF

size: NA
V: TRBV25-1
CDR3: CASSATGAEQYF

size: NA
V: TRBV5-4
CDR3: CASSFQRGSSYEQYF

size: NA
V: TRBV27
CDR3: CASTFAGGAFYGYTF

size: NA
V: TRBV7-9
CDR3: CASSPTGWEAFF

size: NA
V: TRBV7-2
CDR3: CASSLQPQGNNSPLHF

size: once
V: TRBV18
CDR3: CASSRDRETQYF

size: NA
V: TRBV9
CDR3: CASSQSGTAGNTIYF

size: NA
V: TRBV29-1
CDR3: CSVVGSSYEQYF

size: NA
V: TRBV11-3
CDR3: CASSSVGTAYNEQFF

size: NA
V: TRBV27
CDR3: CASSLSRGTVTYEQYF

size: NA
V: TRBV4-3
CDR3: CASSQESRGTYNEQFF

size: few
V: TRBV7-6
CDR3: CASSSGPIFNEQFF